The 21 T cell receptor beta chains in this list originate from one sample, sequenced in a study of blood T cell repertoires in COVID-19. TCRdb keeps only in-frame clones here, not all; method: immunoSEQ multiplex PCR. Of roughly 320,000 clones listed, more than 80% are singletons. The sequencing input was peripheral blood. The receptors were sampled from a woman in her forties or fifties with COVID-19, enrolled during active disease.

CDR3 sequence (DNA): TGTGCCAGCTCCCTGGGAGGGAGCAGAGAGACCCAGTACTTC. Its protein is CASSLGGSRETQYF. The V gene is TRBV7-3, the J gene TRBJ2-5, with 7 nucleotides matching TRBD2. J was trimmed by 4 bases and V by 8 bases; bases with no gene match: 10. The CDR3 sequence is 14 residues long. Germline loops: CDR1 SGHTA, CDR2 FQGTGA. Drawing the rest from reference TRBV7-3 and TRBJ2-5, the complete variable domain is GAGVSQTPSNKVTEKGKYVELRCDPISGHTALYWYRQSLGQGPEFLIYFQGTGAADDSGLPNDRFFAVRPEGSVSTLKIQRTERGDSAVYLCASSLGGSRETQYFGPGTRLLVL.

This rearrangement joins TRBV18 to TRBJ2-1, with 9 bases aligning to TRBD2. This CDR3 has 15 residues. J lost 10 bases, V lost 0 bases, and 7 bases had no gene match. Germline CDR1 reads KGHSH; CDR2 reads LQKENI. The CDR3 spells CASSPPLAGQREQFF. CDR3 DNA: TGTGCCAGCTCACCACCCCTAGCGGGACAGAGAGAGCAGTTCTTC.

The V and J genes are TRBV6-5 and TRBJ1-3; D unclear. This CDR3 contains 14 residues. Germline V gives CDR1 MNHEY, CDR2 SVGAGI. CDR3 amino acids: CAVVEVTLGNTIYF. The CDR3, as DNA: TGTGCGGTCGTGGAAGTGACTCTCGGAAACACCATATATTTT.

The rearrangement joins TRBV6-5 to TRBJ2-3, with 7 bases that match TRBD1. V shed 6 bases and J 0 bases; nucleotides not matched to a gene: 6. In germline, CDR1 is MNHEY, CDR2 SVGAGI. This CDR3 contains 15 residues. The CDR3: CASRNRDRSTDTQYF. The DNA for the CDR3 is TGTGCCAGCAGGAACCGGGACAGAAGCACAGATACGCAGTATTTT.

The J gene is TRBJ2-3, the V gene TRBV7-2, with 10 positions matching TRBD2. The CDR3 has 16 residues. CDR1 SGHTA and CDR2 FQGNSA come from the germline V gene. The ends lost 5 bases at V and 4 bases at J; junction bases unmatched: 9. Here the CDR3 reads CASSPSGRAVPDTQYF. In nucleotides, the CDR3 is TGTGCCAGCAGCCCGAGCGGGAGGGCCGTACCAGATACGCAGTATTTT.

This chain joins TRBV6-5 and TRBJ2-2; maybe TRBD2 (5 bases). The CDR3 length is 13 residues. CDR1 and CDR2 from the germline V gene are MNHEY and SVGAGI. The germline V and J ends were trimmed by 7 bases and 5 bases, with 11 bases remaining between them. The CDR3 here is CASTLGVTGELFF. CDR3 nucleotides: TGTGCCAGCACCCTCGGGGTAACCGGGGAGCTGTTTTTT.

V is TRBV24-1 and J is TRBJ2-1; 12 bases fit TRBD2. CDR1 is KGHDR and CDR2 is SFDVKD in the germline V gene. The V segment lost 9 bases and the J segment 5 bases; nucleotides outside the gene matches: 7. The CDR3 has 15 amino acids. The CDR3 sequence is CATGGRTSGDNEQFF. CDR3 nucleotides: TGTGCCACCGGGGGTAGGACTAGCGGGGACAATGAGCAGTTCTTC.

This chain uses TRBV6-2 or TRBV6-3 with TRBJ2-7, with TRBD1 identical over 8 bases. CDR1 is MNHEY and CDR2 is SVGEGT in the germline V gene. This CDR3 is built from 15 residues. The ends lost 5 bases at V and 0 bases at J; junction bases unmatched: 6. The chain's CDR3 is CASSETGVPSYEQYF. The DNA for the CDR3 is TGTGCCAGCAGTGAGACAGGGGTCCCCTCCTACGAGCAGTACTTC.

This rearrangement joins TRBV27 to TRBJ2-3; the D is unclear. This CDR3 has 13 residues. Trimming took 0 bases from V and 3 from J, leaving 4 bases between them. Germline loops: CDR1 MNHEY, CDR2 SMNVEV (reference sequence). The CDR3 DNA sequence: TGTGCCAGCAGTTTATCGAGTACAGATACGCAGTATTTT. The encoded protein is CASSLSSTDTQYF.

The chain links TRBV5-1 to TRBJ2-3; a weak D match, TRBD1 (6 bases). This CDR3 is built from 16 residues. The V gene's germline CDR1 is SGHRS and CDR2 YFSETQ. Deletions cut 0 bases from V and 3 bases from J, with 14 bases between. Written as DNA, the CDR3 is TGCGCCAGCAGCTTGGTACCAGGGGCCATTACAGATACGCAGTATTTT. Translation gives CASSLVPGAITDTQYF. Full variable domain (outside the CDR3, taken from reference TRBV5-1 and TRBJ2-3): KAGVTQTPRYLIKTRGQQVTLSCSPISGHRSVSWYQQTPGQGLQFLFEYFSETQRNKGNFPGRFSGRQFSNSRSEMNVSTLELGDSALYLCASSLVPGAITDTQYFGPGTRLTVL.

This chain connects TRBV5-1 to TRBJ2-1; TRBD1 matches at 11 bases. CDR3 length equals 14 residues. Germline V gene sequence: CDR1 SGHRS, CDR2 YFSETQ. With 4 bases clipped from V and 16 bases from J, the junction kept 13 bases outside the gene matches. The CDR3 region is CASSLDRGRTRPFF. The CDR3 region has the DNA TGCGCCAGCAGCCTGGACAGGGGGCGGACTCGTCCCTTCTTC.

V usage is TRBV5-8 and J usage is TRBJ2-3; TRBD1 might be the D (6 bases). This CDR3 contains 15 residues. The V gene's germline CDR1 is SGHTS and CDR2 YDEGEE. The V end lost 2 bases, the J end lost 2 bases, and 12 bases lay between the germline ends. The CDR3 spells CASSFEQGNTDTQYF. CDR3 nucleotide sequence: TGTGCCAGCAGCTTCGAGCAGGGGAACACAGATACGCAGTATTTT.

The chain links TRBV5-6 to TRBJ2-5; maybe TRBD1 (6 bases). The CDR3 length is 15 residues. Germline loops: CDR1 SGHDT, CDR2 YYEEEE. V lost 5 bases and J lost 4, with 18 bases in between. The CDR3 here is CASSSGRGKSETQYF. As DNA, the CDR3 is TGTGCCAGCAGTTCGGGCAGGGGCAAATCAGAGACCCAGTACTTC.

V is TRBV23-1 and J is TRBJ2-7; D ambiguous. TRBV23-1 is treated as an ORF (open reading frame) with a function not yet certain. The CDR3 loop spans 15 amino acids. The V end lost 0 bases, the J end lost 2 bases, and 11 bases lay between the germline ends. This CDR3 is CASSQSKQQPYEQYF. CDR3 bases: TGCGCCAGCAGTCAATCAAAACAGCAACCCTACGAGCAGTACTTC.

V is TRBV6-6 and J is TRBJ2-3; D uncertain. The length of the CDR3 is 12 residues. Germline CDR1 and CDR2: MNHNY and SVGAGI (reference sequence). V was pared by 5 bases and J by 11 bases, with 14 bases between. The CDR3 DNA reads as TGTGCCAGCAGTCCCCATGGCGGATGGCAGTATTTT. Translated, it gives CASSPHGGWQYF.

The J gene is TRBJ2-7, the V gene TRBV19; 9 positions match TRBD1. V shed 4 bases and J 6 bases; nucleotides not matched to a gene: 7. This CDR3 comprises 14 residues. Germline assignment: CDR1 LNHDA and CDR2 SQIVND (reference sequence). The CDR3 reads CASSKEDRGSEQYF. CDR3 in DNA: TGTGCCAGTAGTAAAGAGGACAGGGGCTCCGAGCAGTACTTC.

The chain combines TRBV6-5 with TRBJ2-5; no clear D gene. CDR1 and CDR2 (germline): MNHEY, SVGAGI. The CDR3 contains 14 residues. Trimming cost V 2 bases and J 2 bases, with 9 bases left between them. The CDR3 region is CASSYGPVQETQYF. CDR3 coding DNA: TGTGCCAGCAGTTACGGGCCAGTACAAGAGACCCAGTACTTC.

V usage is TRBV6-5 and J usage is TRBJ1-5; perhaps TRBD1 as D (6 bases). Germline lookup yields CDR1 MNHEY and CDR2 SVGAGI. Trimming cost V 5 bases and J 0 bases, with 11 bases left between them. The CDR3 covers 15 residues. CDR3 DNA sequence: TGTGCCAGCAGTCTCGGACAGCTTAGCAATCAGCCCCAGCATTTT. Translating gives CASSLGQLSNQPQHF.

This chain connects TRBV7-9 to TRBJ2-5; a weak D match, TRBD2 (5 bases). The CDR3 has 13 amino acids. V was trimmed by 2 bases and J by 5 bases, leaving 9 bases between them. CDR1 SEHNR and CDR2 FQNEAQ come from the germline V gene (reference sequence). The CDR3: CASSLSRGETQYF. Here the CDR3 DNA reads TGTGCCAGCAGCTTATCCCGAGGGGAGACCCAGTACTTC. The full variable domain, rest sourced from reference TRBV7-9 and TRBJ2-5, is DTGVSQNPRHKITKRGQNVTFRCDPISEHNRLYWYRQTLGQGPEFLTYFQNEAQLEKSRLLSDRFSAERPKGSFSTLEIQRTEQGDSAMYLCASSLSRGETQYFGPGTRLLVL.

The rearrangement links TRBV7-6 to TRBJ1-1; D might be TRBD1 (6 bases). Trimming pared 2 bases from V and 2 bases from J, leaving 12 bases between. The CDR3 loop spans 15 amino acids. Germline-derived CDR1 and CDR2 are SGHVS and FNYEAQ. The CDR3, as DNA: TGTGCCAGCAGCTTAATTGCGGGGGCAAACACTGAAGCTTTCTTT. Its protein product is CASSLIAGANTEAFF.

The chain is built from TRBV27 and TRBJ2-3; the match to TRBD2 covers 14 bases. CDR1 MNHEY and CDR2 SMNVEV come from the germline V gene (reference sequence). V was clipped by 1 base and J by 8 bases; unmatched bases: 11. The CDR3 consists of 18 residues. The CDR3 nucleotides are TGTGCCAGCAGTTTATTCCCCCCGGGACTAGCGGGAGCGGGTACGCAGTATTTT. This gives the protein CASSLFPPGLAGAGTQYF.